The source of this TCR beta chain is a study of T cells after yellow fever vaccination. CDR3 length: 15 amino acids. Trimming cost V 2 bases and J 7 bases; bases outside gene matches: 2. TCRdb re-derived calls from the 5' RACE reads in MiXCR, one entry per CDR3 protein. The sample holds about 320,000 distinct CDR3 sequences, about 12% seen once. This clonotype was counted many times. Its target is unknown. Study-wide results and limits: Compared with primary, the secondary response was weaker and peaked at day 5, not 15.

The specimen was CD4+ T cells sorted from PBMCs, collected 15 days after the yellow fever booster vaccination. This TCR was sampled from a man between 18 and 29 years old who received the YFV17D yellow fever vaccine. The V and J genes are TRBV12-3 or TRBV12-4 and TRBJ1-6; TRBD1 matches 10 bases. CDR3 protein: CASSLMGQGNSPLHF. DNA of the CDR3: TGTGCCAGCAGTTTAATGGGACAGGGGAATTCACCCCTCCACTTT.